This T cell receptor beta chain was captured by sequencing in a study of cytomegalovirus exposure and HLA in healthy donors. General observations from the study: Serostatus for CMV was the only available immune exposure information. An analysis was carried out at a later point. It showed that HLA-associated TCR beta chains were more clonally expanded than equally common non-associated chains. Specificity for CMV antigens was confirmed in vitro for a few of the CMV-associated chains.

Participants comprised healthy donors of bone marrow. As for this clone: Its antigen is as yet unknown.

The PCR used 60 Vbeta and 13 Jbeta primers. Produced via immunoSEQ multiplex PCR; TCRdb's table is partial and in-frame only. The data contain 150,000 to 200,000 clones, around 80% of them singletons. The specimen was PBMCs. The sequence was obtained from a male donor in good health and CMV-seropositive.

The DNA for the CDR3 is TGTGCCAGCTCGCCTACCGGACAGAACTATGGCTACACCTTC. Amino acid sequence: CASSPTGQNYGYTF. V gene TRBV18 combines with J gene TRBJ1-2; D possibly corresponds to TRBD1 (6 bases). Germline CDR1 and CDR2: KGHSH and LQKENI. This CDR3 comprises 14 residues. The V and J ends lost 6 bases and 2 bases respectively, with 13 bases between them.